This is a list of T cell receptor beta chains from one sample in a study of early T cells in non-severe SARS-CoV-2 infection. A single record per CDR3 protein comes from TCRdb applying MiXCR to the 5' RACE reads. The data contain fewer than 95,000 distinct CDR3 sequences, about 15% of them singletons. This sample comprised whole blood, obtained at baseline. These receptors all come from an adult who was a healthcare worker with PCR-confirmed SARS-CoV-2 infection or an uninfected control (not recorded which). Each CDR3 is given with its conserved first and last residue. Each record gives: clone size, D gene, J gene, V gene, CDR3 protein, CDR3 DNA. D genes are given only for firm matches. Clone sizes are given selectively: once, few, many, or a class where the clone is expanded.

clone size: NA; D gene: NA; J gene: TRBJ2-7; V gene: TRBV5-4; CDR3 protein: CASSPDKAVYEQYF; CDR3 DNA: TGTGCCAGCAGCCCCGACAAGGCCGTCTACGAGCAGTACTTC
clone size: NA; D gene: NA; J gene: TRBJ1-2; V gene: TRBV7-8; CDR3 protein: CANSLGRNGYTF; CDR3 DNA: TGTGCCAACAGCTTAGGAAGAAATGGCTACACCTTC
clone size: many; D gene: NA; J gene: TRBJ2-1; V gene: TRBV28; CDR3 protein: CASSLIPYNEQFF; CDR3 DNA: TGTGCCAGCAGTTTAATCCCCTACAATGAGCAGTTCTTC
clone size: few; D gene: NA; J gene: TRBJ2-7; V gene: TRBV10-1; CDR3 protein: CASELASYEQYF; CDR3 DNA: TGCGCCAGCGAGCTAGCCTCCTACGAGCAGTACTTC
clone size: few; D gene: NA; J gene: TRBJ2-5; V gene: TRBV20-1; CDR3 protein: CSARDLTGELQETQYF; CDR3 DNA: TGCAGTGCTAGAGATCTAACGGGAGAGCTCCAAGAGACCCAGTACTTC
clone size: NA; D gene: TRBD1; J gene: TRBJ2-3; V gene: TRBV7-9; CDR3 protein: CASSDYKGTASTDTQYF; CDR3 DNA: TGTGCCAGCAGCGACTACAAAGGGACAGCTAGCACAGATACGCAGTATTTT
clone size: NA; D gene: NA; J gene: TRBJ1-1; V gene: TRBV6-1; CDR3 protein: CASSEAPHTEAFF; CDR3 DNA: TGTGCCAGCAGTGAAGCCCCCCACACTGAAGCTTTCTTT
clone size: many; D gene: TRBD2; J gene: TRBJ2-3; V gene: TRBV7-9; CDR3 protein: CASEGGLAGAAYF; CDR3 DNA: TGTGCCAGCGAAGGGGGACTAGCGGGAGCTGCGTATTTT
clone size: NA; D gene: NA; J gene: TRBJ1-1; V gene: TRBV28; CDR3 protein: CASSSPRGSEAFF; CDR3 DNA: TGTGCCAGCAGCTCCCCCAGAGGATCTGAAGCTTTCTTT
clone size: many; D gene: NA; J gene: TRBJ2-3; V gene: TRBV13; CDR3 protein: CASSNRRETSTDTQYF; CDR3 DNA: TGTGCCAGCAGTAATCGTCGGGAGACAAGCACAGATACGCAGTATTTT
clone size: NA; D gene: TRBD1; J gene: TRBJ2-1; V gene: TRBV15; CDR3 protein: CATSRVLGQEQFF; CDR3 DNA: TGTGCCACCAGCAGAGTGTTGGGACAGGAGCAGTTCTTC
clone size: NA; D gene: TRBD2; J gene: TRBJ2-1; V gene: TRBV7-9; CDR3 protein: CASSPSAGVYNEQFF; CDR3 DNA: TGTGCCAGCAGCCCCTCAGCGGGGGTCTACAATGAGCAGTTCTTC
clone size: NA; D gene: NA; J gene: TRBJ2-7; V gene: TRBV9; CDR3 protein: CASSVASWDEQYF; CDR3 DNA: TGTGCCAGCAGCGTTGCTAGCTGGGACGAGCAGTACTTC
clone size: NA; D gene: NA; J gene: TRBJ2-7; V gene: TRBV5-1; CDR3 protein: CASSLVVQALEQYF; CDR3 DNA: TGCGCCAGCAGCTTGGTGGTGCAGGCCCTCGAGCAGTACTTC
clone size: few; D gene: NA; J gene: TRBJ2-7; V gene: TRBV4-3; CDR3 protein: CASSQDLHSYEQYF; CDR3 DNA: TGCGCCAGCAGCCAAGACTTGCACTCCTACGAGCAGTACTTC